This T cell receptor beta chain derives from a study of beta chain features in type 1 diabetes. Expressed TCRB transcripts were sequenced because the entire RNA isolate underwent reverse transcription. Assay: immunoSEQ multiplex PCR; the TCRdb copy retains only in-frame clones and omits some. The profile shows 150,000 or so clones, about 9.2% of them singletons. Sorting with CD45RO/CCR7/CD25/CD127/CD95/CD27 yielded naive, central memory, regulatory and stem-like memory CD4+ cells. Between the trimmed V and J ends, which lost 6 bases and 4 bases, there was a span of 12 bases. The germline CDR1 and CDR2 sequences are SSHAT and FNYEAQ (reference sequence). This CDR3 region has 14 residues.

The V and J genes are TRBV7-7 and TRBJ2-2; D possibly corresponds to TRBD2 (5 bases). The specimen was central memory CD4+ T cells from blood. The source of this sequence is a man younger than 30 in good health. The CDR3 bases are TGTGCCAGCAGGAGCTCGGGAAGCACCGGGGAGCTGTTTTTT. The encoded protein is CASRSSGSTGELFF. The full variable domain, in which reference TRBV7-7 and TRBJ2-2 provide the parts outside the CDR3, is GAGVSQSPRYKVTKRGQDVTLRCDPISSHATLYWYQQALGQGPEFLTYFNYEAQPDKSGLPSDRFSAERPEGSISTLTIQRTEQRDSAMYRCASRSSGSTGELFFGEGSRLTVL.